This T cell receptor beta chain was captured in a study of control samples from healthy donors and cancer patients. Sequencing used immunoSEQ multiplex PCR; TCRdb keeps in-frame clones, though not all of them. Here the sample spans over 150,000 clones, 96% being singletons. Trimming pared 7 bases from V and 3 bases from J, leaving 13 bases between. Looked up from germline, CDR1 is SEHNR and CDR2 is FQNEAQ (reference sequence). The CDR3 contains 13 residues. The chain carries TRBV7-9 and TRBJ2-7; D possibly corresponds to TRBD1 (5 bases). The sequenced material came from blood. The TCR originated in a woman younger than 45 in good health. CDR3 nucleotides: TGTGCCAGCACCACGGTTGGACACTACGAGCAGTACTTC. Amino acids: CASTTVGHYEQYF.